This TCR beta chain comes out of a study of shared clonotypes between healthy human individuals. Across several immunoSEQ plates, the genomic DNA of each subset was split evenly. The assay was immunoSEQ multiplex PCR, and TCRdb's table has in-frame clones only and misses some. The repertoire holds roughly 1,000,000 clones, with around three quarters as singletons. Per germline, CDR1 SEHNR and CDR2 FQNEAQ (reference sequence). CDR3 size: 18 residues. The trim removed 3 bases at V and 4 bases at J, leaving 12 bases unmatched. This TCR was recovered from a man between 18 and 35 years old in good health. Some clones in this sample may be carry-over from other donors' samples. The sequencing input was memory CD4+ T cells from PBMCs. The sample's subset: CD45RA-negative fraction. This chain uses TRBV7-9 with TRBJ1-1; TRBD1 matches at 12 bases. CDR3 sequence reads: CASSLSGTGGKSGTEAFF. The CDR3 DNA reads as TGTGCCAGCAGCTTGTCCGGGACAGGGGGCAAGTCGGGCACTGAAGCTTTCTTT.